This TCR beta chain was profiled in a study of graft-versus-host responses after intestinal transplantation. Study at large: Anti-thymocyte globulin induction, then tacrolimus and steroids for two to four years, went to all recipients.

TCRdb's table, derived via immunoSEQ multiplex PCR, lists solely in-frame clones and lacks some. Here the sample spans some 95,000 clones, over 75% being singletons. Overall study results and limits: GvH clones were identified in recipient marrow, with some first appearing in ileum or blood. The study associated peak circulating GvH clone levels with early post-transplant HvG declines.

Note on this clone: The target antigen is unknown.

The CDR3 has 11 amino acids. The ends were cut back, 5 bases at V and 1 base at J, with 3 bases in the middle. The germline CDR1 and CDR2 sequences are MGHDK and SYGVNS. This sample comprised unstimulated CD8+ T cells sorted from spleen or lymph node cells, obtained before intestinal transplant. The sequence was obtained from a human donor who received an intestinal transplant. V gene TRBV25-1 combines with J gene TRBJ2-7; D uncertain. The CDR3 loop reads CASSTSYEQYF. The DNA for the CDR3 is TGTGCCAGCAGTACTTCCTACGAGCAGTACTTC.